The T cell receptor (beta chain) under discussion was sequenced for a study of blood T cell repertoires in COVID-19. Study as a whole: Samples came from the United States, Italy and Spain, spanning acute and convalescent COVID-19. PBMCs, B-cell-depleted T cells, or T cells were the source of the cDNA or gDNA that made up the material.

Germline V lookup: CDR1 SEHNR, CDR2 FQNEAQ (reference sequence). Trimming cost V 0 bases and J 0 bases, with 9 bases left between them. CDR3 length equals 15 residues. This clone showed up just once. As handled by the study authors: Using reference gene primer amplification, nucleated cell counts were estimated. The table came from immunoSEQ multiplex PCR; TCRdb's copy has only in-frame clones and leaves some out. V and J calls and clone size are copied from that table; D and trimming were computed from the DNA. The table shows tens of thousands of clones, with approximately 83% occurring only once. The receptor was isolated from a man in his fifties or sixties with acute or convalescent COVID-19. The sample was peripheral blood. The J gene is TRBJ2-7, the V gene TRBV7-9, with a tentative D call TRBD1 (6 bases). The CDR3 nucleotides read TGTGCCAGCAGCTTAGCGGACAGTCCCTCCTACGAGCAGTACTTC. Translated: CASSLADSPSYEQYF.